These T cell receptor beta chains were read from a single sample in a study of cytomegalovirus exposure and HLA in healthy donors. The repertoire was sequenced with immunoSEQ multiplex PCR; TCRdb's copy has only in-frame clones and lacks some. This table holds roughly 150,000 clones, around 80% found once. Sequencing was done on a sample of PBMCs. All receptors derive from a male donor in good health and CMV-seronegative. Each CDR3 is given with its conserved first and last residue. Each record gives: J gene, V gene, clone size, CDR3 protein. Size is omitted from some rows. Given values are once, few, many or a class for expanded clones.

TRBJ2-6 | TRBV14 | . | CASSPWASGANVLTF
TRBJ2-7 | TRBV7-8 | . | CASSPGLAGVSYEQYF
TRBJ1-1 | TRBV19 | . | CASSPRERGTEAFF
TRBJ1-2 | TRBV7-2 | . | CASSPPPPRGDGYTF
TRBJ1-5 | TRBV7-9 | . | CATWGGWSSNQPQHF
TRBJ2-1 | TRBV28 | . | CASSDTGFRNEQFF
TRBJ2-7 | TRBV28 | . | CASGGQGSYEQYF
TRBJ2-2 | TRBV7-9 | . | CASSYGQITGELFF
TRBJ2-7 | TRBV6-1 | . | CASSLRDISYEQYF
TRBJ1-6 | TRBV9 | . | CASSLTGDSPLHF
TRBJ2-7 | TRBV6-5 | . | CASSHTARGYEQYF
TRBJ1-3 | TRBV7-8 | . | CASSLVEAVGNTIYF
TRBJ1-1 | TRBV5-1 | . | CASSYLSGQNTEAFF
TRBJ1-5 | TRBV10-3 | . | CAIGLGGQPQHF
TRBJ1-1 | TRBV19 | . | CASSRRTQVGTEAFF
TRBJ2-7 | TRBV10-3 | . | CAISPGIYEQYF
TRBJ2-5 | TRBV6-5 | once | CASTRGRGGLETQYF
TRBJ1-1 | TRBV4-1 | . | CASSQVAQPEAFF
TRBJ1-5 | TRBV15 | . | CATSPRVGQNQPQHF
TRBJ2-2 | TRBV5-4 | . | CASSLEGRGTGELFF
TRBJ1-2 | TRBV7-9 | . | CASSPTGNYGYTF
TRBJ2-1 | TRBV7-3 | . | CASSPASGGVNEQFF
TRBJ2-1 | TRBV7-3 | . | CASSVGTNNEQFF
TRBJ2-5 | TRBV9 | . | CASSVGGLALETQYF
TRBJ2-7 | TRBV5-1 | . | CASGSPNEQYF
TRBJ2-2 | TRBV10-3 | . | CAITGGPNTGELFF
TRBJ2-1 | TRBV19 | . | CASSTRPGQGAYEQFF
TRBJ1-1 | TRBV7-9 | few | CASSSHRSEAFF
TRBJ2-7 | TRBV6-5 | . | CASSHGGYEQYF